The sequence of this T cell receptor beta chain was determined in a study of blood T cell repertoires in COVID-19 (dated by TCRdb to about 2020). Study-level background: Collaborator samples came from the United States, Italy and Spain and covered acute and convalescent phases of COVID-19. The material from the prospective study consisted of cDNA or gDNA derived from T cells, B-cell-depleted T cells, or PBMCs. The dataset comprised deeply sampled blood TCRbeta repertoires from subjects exposed to, actively infected with, or recovered from COVID-19. A freely available public database, intended as a resource for researchers studying the immune response to SARS-CoV-2, is where the repertoires were released. The samples were drawn from the first 160 participants of the ongoing ImmuneRACE study and from 950 to 1,500 subjects provided by 6 global collaborators. A de-identified subject ID, COVID-19 status, age in years and sex were almost always included in the sample metadata. Where HLA class I and class II types were available, the types were taken from metadata supplied by the sample provider, not from assay-based typing. Overall results and qualifications from the work: Clinical and demographic metadata were provided uncurated, with the amount varying by source and participant.

TCRbeta CDR3 regions were amplified from genomic DNA using the immunoSEQ Assay, a bias-controlled multiplex PCR. Per the original workflow: Nucleated cell counts per sample were estimated from amplification of reference gene primers within the assay. Sequence reads were collapsed and filtered to measure the absolute abundance of every unique TCRbeta CDR3 rearrangement. For each sample, productive Simpson clonality was calculated as the square root of Simpson's diversity index across productive rearrangements. Held by TCRdb, this immuneACCESS table contains in-frame sequences only and omits some clones. Under half of the omission traces to an unresolved V gene where checked; the cause of the rest is unknown. Clone size and the V and J calls come from that table; the DNA yielded D and trimming. In all, the sample holds fewer than 250,000 clones, and 84% of those were seen once. The biggest ten clones account for under 4% of the sample.

Remarks on this clone: The specificity of this receptor is unknown. Per-base qualities were not stored, and no clone one base away is much larger.

From V the trimming removes 5 bases and from J it removes 13 bases, while the gene matches leave 5 bases of the junction unaccounted for. The CDR3 holds 11 amino acids from the cysteine to the phenylalanine. Just CDR3 DNA is preserved here, 33 bases in frame from base 1. CDR1 SEHNR and CDR2 FQNEAQ are derived from the germline V gene (reference sequence). In the prospective study, participants were about 18 to 100 years old, resided in about 25 geographic areas of the United States, and were enrolled through a virtual design. Cohort assignment in the prospective study relied on participant-reported clinical history from a screening survey and a study questionnaire. Recovered participants in ImmuneRACE Cohort 3 were defined as having two consecutive negative NP/OP PCR tests, clearance from a healthcare professional, or resolution of symptoms. In the prospective study, mobile phlebotomists collected whole blood, serum and a nasopharyngeal or oropharyngeal swab from each participant. Additional blood draws and questionnaires over an approximately 2-month period could optionally be provided by prospective study participants. Blood samples from the prospective study were shipped frozen or at room temperature prior to DNA extraction.

What was sequenced was PBMCs or T cells enriched from blood (not recorded which). The source is a woman in her 30s who had recovered from COVID-19. The chain is made from TRBV7-9 and TRBJ1-3, with TRBD1 matching 7 junction bases. The CDR3 region reads CASSLDRVIYF. The DNA sequence follows: TGTGCCAGCAGCCTAGACAGGGTAATATATTTT.